Listed below are T cell receptor beta chains from one sample, sequenced in a study of shared clonotypes between healthy human individuals. Only in-frame clones appear in the TCRdb table, and some are missing; sequencing was by immunoSEQ multiplex PCR. The sample holds some 1 million clones, 75% seen once. The sequenced material came from memory CD4+ T cells sorted from blood. The receptors stem from a man younger than 35 in good health. CDR3s include the opening cysteine and the closing phenylalanine or tryptophan. The D gene is left open where the match is weak. Rows may omit the clone size; those that give it use once, few, many or a size class.

>TRBD1|TRBJ2-7|.|TRBV6-6
CASSTAGTGWNEQYF
TGTGCCAGCAGTACCGCCGGGACAGGGTGGAACGAGCAGTACTTC
>TRBD2|TRBJ2-3|few|TRBV6-5
CASSYGLAGSTDTQYF
TGTGCCAGCAGTTACGGACTAGCGGGGTCCACAGATACGCAGTATTTT
>TRBD1|TRBJ2-5|.|TRBV27
CASSLYRGQETQYF
TGTGCCAGCAGTTTATACAGGGGGCAAGAGACCCAGTACTTC
>.|TRBJ1-5|.|TRBV6-1
CASSDRKGGRLFNQPQHF
TGTGCCAGCAGTGACAGGAAGGGGGGGCGCTTGTTCAATCAGCCCCAGCATTTT
>.|TRBJ1-5|.|TRBV5-6
CASSLRTVDVNQPQHF
TGTGCCAGCAGCTTGAGAACTGTCGATGTCAATCAGCCCCAGCATTTT
>TRBD2|TRBJ2-1|.|TRBV2
CASRGGGGAGEQFF
TGTGCCAGCAGGGGTGGCGGGGGGGCTGGTGAGCAGTTCTTC
>.|TRBJ1-2|.|TRBV2
CASSVDSSVSYGYTF
TGTGCCAGCAGTGTAGACAGCTCAGTCTCTTATGGCTACACCTTC
>TRBD1|TRBJ2-2|few|TRBV12-5
CASGLVQGAFGELFF
TGTGCTAGTGGTTTGGTCCAGGGGGCTTTCGGGGAGCTGTTTTTT
>.|TRBJ1-2|.|TRBV6-1
CASSVVGRLLGYTF
TGTGCCAGCAGTGTAGTGGGAAGACTCCTTGGCTACACCTTC
>.|TRBJ2-2|many|TRBV2
CASSVNGGLNTGELFF
TGTGCCAGCAGTGTTAATGGCGGATTGAACACCGGGGAGCTGTTTTTT
>TRBD2|TRBJ2-7|.|TRBV10-2
CASSASSGGYEQYF
TGCGCCAGCAGTGCTTCTAGCGGGGGGTACGAGCAGTACTTC
>TRBD1|TRBJ2-7|.|TRBV19
CASSTPPGRDSYEQYF
TGTGCCAGTAGTACTCCCCCCGGAAGGGACAGCTACGAGCAGTACTTC
>.|TRBJ1-6|.|TRBV6-5
CASSYSGGDSPLHF
TGTGCCAGCAGTTACTCTGGCGGAGATTCACCCCTCCACTTT
>.|TRBJ2-7|once|TRBV18
CASSPGGFPYEQYF
TGTGCCAGCTCACCAGGAGGGTTCCCCTACGAGCAGTACTTC
>.|TRBJ1-5|.|TRBV28
CASSPTRLEGNQPQHF
TGTGCCAGCAGTCCCACCCGGCTTGAGGGCAATCAGCCCCAGCATTTT
>.|TRBJ2-2|few|TRBV5-5
CASSFSQRNTGELFF
TGTGCCAGCAGCTTTTCACAGCGTAACACCGGGGAGCTGTTTTTT
>.|TRBJ2-1|few|TRBV11-2
CASSTPMYNEQFF
TGTGCCAGCAGCACTCCGATGTACAATGAGCAGTTCTTC
>TRBD1|TRBJ2-3|.|TRBV18
CASSLGDRRSDTQYF
TGTGCCAGCTCACTCGGGGACAGGAGATCAGATACGCAGTATTTT
>.|TRBJ1-6|.|TRBV13
CASSLNFGRRGDNSPLHF
TGTGCCAGCAGCTTAAACTTCGGTCGCAGGGGAGATAATTCACCCCTCCACTTT
>.|TRBJ2-5|once|TRBV7-9
CASSLPAGFGWSETQYF
TGTGCCAGCAGCTTACCTGCTGGCTTCGGTTGGTCAGAGACCCAGTACTTC
>TRBD1|TRBJ1-1|.|TRBV11-1
CASSLQGAATEAFF
TGTGCCAGCAGCTTGCAGGGGGCGGCCACTGAAGCTTTCTTT
>.|TRBJ2-7|once|TRBV7-2
CASSPNGGPYEQYF
TGTGCCAGCAGCCCCAACGGGGGTCCCTACGAGCAGTACTTC
>.|TRBJ2-3|.|TRBV1
CTSSQWTSTDTQYF
TGCACCAGCAGCCAGTGGACTTCCACAGATACGCAGTATTTT
>.|TRBJ1-1|many|TRBV7-9
CASSLGLPNTEAFF
TGTGCCAGCAGCTTGGGACTCCCGAACACTGAAGCTTTCTTT
>TRBD1|TRBJ2-3|.|TRBV7-9
CASSFRTGYTDTQYF
TGTGCCAGCAGCTTTAGGACAGGGTACACAGATACGCAGTATTTT
>TRBD2|TRBJ2-1|.|TRBV10-3
CATTNSGGAYNEQFF
TGTGCCACGACAAATAGCGGGGGGGCCTACAATGAGCAGTTCTTC
>.|TRBJ1-2|.|TRBV2
CASSEVRSLGMVYTF
TGTGCCAGCAGTGAAGTGAGGTCTTTGGGTATGGTCTACACCTTC
>.|TRBJ1-1|.|TRBV7-9
CASSQGGARTEAFF
TGTGCCAGCAGCCAAGGGGGAGCCCGCACTGAAGCTTTCTTT
>.|TRBJ2-2|.|TRBV9
CASSVEGSTGELFF
TGTGCCAGCAGCGTAGAAGGCTCCACCGGGGAGCTGTTTTTT
>.|TRBJ2-2|many|TRBV11-2
CASSLWPANTGELFF
TGTGCCAGCAGCTTGTGGCCCGCGAACACCGGGGAGCTGTTTTTT
>.|TRBJ2-3|.|TRBV7-2
CASSLGASGTDTQYF
TGTGCCAGCAGCTTAGGGGCTAGCGGCACAGATACGCAGTATTTT
>.|TRBJ2-7|.|TRBV2
CASSVRDYEQYF
TGTGCCAGCAGTGTAAGGGATTACGAGCAGTACTTC
>.|TRBJ2-3|.|TRBV10-1
CASSAGGSTDTQYF
TGCGCCAGCAGTGCGGGCGGCAGCACAGATACGCAGTATTTT
>TRBD2|TRBJ2-1|.|TRBV5-6
CASSSLAGGHNEQFF
TGTGCCAGCAGCTCACTAGCGGGGGGGCACAATGAGCAGTTCTTC
>.|TRBJ2-7|.|TRBV7-9
CASTSVDRPRQYF
TGTGCCAGCACCTCGGTTGACAGGCCCCGCCAGTACTTC
>TRBD1|TRBJ2-2|.|TRBV29-1
CSVGETGSTGELFF
TGCAGCGTTGGAGAGACAGGGTCCACCGGGGAGCTGTTTTTT
>TRBD2|TRBJ2-1|few|TRBV10-3
CAIGYTSADEQFF
TGTGCCATCGGCTACACTAGCGCCGATGAGCAGTTCTTC
>.|TRBJ2-7|.|TRBV18
CASSQTGAYEQYF
TGTGCCAGCTCACAGACAGGAGCCTACGAGCAGTACTTC
>TRBD1|TRBJ1-1|.|TRBV27
CASSRRDSNSEAFF
TGTGCCAGCAGCCGCCGGGACAGTAATAGTGAAGCTTTCTTT